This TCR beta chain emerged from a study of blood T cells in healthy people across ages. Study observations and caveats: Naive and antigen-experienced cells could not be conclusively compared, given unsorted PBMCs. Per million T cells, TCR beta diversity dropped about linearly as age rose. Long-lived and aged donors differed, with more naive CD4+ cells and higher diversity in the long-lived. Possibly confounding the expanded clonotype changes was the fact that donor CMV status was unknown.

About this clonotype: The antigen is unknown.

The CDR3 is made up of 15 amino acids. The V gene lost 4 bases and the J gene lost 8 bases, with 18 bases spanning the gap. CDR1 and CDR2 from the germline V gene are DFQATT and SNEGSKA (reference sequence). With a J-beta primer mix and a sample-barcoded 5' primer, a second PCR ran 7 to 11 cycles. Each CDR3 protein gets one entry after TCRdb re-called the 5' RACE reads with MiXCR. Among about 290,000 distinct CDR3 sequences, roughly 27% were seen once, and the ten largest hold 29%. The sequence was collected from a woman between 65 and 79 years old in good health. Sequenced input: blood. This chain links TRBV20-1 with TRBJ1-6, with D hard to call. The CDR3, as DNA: TGCAGTGCTAAAAACGCGGACGGGAACGATTCACCCCTCCACTTT. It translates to CSAKNADGNDSPLHF.